This T cell receptor (beta chain) was captured by sequencing in a study of T-cell reconstitution after alpha-beta-depleted transplantation in children. Researchers prepared the TCRbeta library using unique molecular identifiers, the study reports. A single record per CDR3 protein comes from TCRdb applying MiXCR to the PCR reads. The sample has around 380,000 distinct CDR3 sequences, 11% seen once; the top ten hold approximately 5%. This specimen consisted of PBMCs from the stem cell graft donor, obtained from the stem cell graft. This TCR was recovered from a human donor who donated a stem cell graft to a child with acute myeloid leukemia.

The CDR3 here is CATSKGLAGGLRDTQYF. As DNA, the CDR3 is TGTGCCACCAGCAAAGGACTAGCGGGAGGGCTAAGGGATACGCAGTATTTT. The chain uses TRBV15 and TRBJ2-3, with TRBD2 identical over 15 bases. V gave up 4 bases and J gave up 6 bases; unmatched junction bases: 8. From germline, CDR1 is LNHNV and CDR2 YYDKDF (reference sequence). This CDR3 spans 17 amino acids. The entire variable domain, with the rest obtained from reference TRBV15 and TRBJ2-3, is as follows: DAMVIQNPRYQVTQFGKPVTLSCSQTLNHNVMYWYQQKSSQAPKLLFHYYDKDFNNEADTPDNFQSRRPNTSFCFLDIRSPGLGDTAMYLCATSKGLAGGLRDTQYFGPGTRLTVL.